The clone carrying this T cell receptor beta chain appeared a single time. The data stem from a study of blood T cell repertoires in COVID-19. Study context: Material from acute and convalescent COVID-19 was sourced from the United States, Italy and Spain. T cells, B-cell-depleted T cells, or PBMCs supplied cDNA or gDNA.

How the authors handled the data: The authors estimated nucleated cell counts from reference gene primer amplification. The table came from immunoSEQ multiplex PCR; TCRdb's copy has only in-frame clones and leaves some out. That table is the source of V, J and clone size, and D and trimming were worked out from the DNA. This table holds some 150,000 clones, over 85% found once. The sequenced sample was peripheral blood. The source of this sequence is a human donor in a cohort sampled during active COVID-19.

CDR3 in amino acids: CASSQGTAVIEQFF. The CDR3 coding sequence is TGTGCCAGCAGCCAAGGGACAGCGGTGATTGAGCAGTTCTTC. The chain employs TRBV11-3 and TRBJ2-1, with TRBD1 matching over 7 bases. The CDR3 totals 14 residues. J gave up 9 bases and V 5 bases, and 10 bases lay outside the gene matches. Per the germline V gene, CDR1 is SGHNT and CDR2 is YENEEA.